Presented here are 13 T cell receptor beta chains from one specimen sequenced in a study of blood T cell repertoires in COVID-19. Assay: immunoSEQ multiplex PCR; the TCRdb copy retains only in-frame clones and omits some. This table holds 150,000 to 160,000 clones, 60% to 85% found once. Material: peripheral blood. The receptors originated from a man aged 80 or over with acute or convalescent COVID-19.

V gene TRBV12-3 or TRBV12-4 combines with J gene TRBJ1-5, with a possible D match to TRBD1 (5 bases). The CDR3 length is 13 residues. The germline V and J ends were trimmed by 5 bases and 6 bases, with 11 bases remaining between them. This chain's CDR3 is CASSPSGTQPQHF. DNA for the CDR3: TGTGCCAGCAGTCCCAGCGGGACTCAGCCCCAGCATTTT.

V usage is TRBV18 and J usage is TRBJ1-1; D unclear. The CDR3 contains 13 residues. The germline gives CDR1 KGHSH, CDR2 LQKENI. V was shortened by 5 bases and J by 1 base, with 8 bases between the two germline ends. CDR3 bases: TGTGCCAGCTCAGAAGCCCAGAACACTGAAGCTTTCTTT. Translated: CASSEAQNTEAFF.

The genes are TRBV11-2 and TRBJ1-2; 7 nucleotides line up with TRBD1. Trimming at V came to 4 bases and at J to 14 bases, leaving 10 bases not matched to a gene. The CDR3 has 12 residues. The germline gives CDR1 SGHAT, CDR2 FQNNGV. The CDR3 sequence: CASSSFLRQGTF. CDR3 sequence (DNA): TGTGCCAGCAGCTCATTCCTGAGACAGGGAACCTTC.

V gene TRBV28 combines with J gene TRBJ2-6; D is possibly TRBD2 (5 bases). CDR1 is MDHEN and CDR2 is SYDVKM in the germline V gene. CDR3 length: 14 amino acids. V lost 7 bases, J lost 0 bases, and 7 bases lay in between. The CDR3 bases are TGTGCCAGCACCGGAGGCTCTGGGGCCAACGTCCTGACTTTC. Its protein is CASTGGSGANVLTF.

The chain links TRBV3-1 (or the pseudogene TRBV3-2) to TRBJ1-6; D is perhaps TRBD1 (5 bases). The CDR3 totals 15 residues. V dropped 1 base and J dropped 7 bases, with 11 bases sitting between them. Germline V gene data show CDR1 as LGHDT and CDR2 as YNNKEL (reference sequence). The CDR3 DNA reads TGTGCCAGCAGCCAAGTAGCAGGGCCGAATTCACCCCTCCACTTT. It translates to CASSQVAGPNSPLHF.

The V and J genes are TRBV5-1 and TRBJ2-3; D is possibly TRBD2 (6 bases). V was shortened by 5 bases and J by 1 base, with 14 bases between the two germline ends. Germline V gene lookup returns CDR1 SGHRS and CDR2 YFSETQ. This CDR3 region has 15 residues. The CDR3 DNA follows: TGCGCCAGCAGGGAGCTAGCGTTGGGCACAGATACGCAGTATTTT. Encoded protein: CASRELALGTDTQYF.

The chain uses TRBV6-2 or TRBV6-3 and TRBJ1-2; 7 positions agree with TRBD1. After removal of 2 bases from V and 6 bases from J, the junction contained 15 bases not matched to a gene. The germline CDR1 and CDR2 sequences are MNHEY and SVGEGT. This CDR3 spans 17 amino acids. The CDR3 spells CASSYRQGEGWDHGYTF. The CDR3 DNA reads as TGTGCCAGCAGTTACAGACAGGGAGAGGGATGGGACCATGGCTACACCTTC.

This clone came up once. The J gene is TRBJ2-3, the V gene TRBV6-5, with D perhaps matching TRBD1 (6 bases). This CDR3 has 14 amino acids. CDR1 and CDR2 (germline): MNHEY, SVGAGI. V lost 10 bases and J lost 3, with 17 bases in between. CDR3 nucleotides: TGTGCCACCCACAGGGTTTTAAGGACAGATACGCAGTATTTT. This translates into CATHRVLRTDTQYF.

V gene TRBV29-1 combines with J gene TRBJ2-5; a weak D match, TRBD1 (5 bases). Per the germline V gene, CDR1 is SQVTM and CDR2 is ANQGSEA. The CDR3 extends over 12 amino acids. The V gene lost 5 bases and the J gene lost 5 bases, with 12 bases spanning the gap. The CDR3 sequence is CSVKPTAETQYF. As DNA, the CDR3 is TGCAGCGTTAAACCGACAGCGGAGACCCAGTACTTC.

The chain recombines TRBV10-3 with TRBJ1-6; D possibly corresponds to TRBD1 (6 bases). Per the germline V gene, CDR1 is ENHRY and CDR2 is SYGVKD. CDR3 length equals 15 residues. The ends were cut back, 6 bases at V and 7 bases at J, with 16 bases in the middle. The chain's CDR3 is CAISEGQGENSPLHF. CDR3 bases: TGTGCCATCAGCGAGGGACAAGGAGAGAATTCACCCCTCCACTTT.

The chain is built from TRBV5-1 and TRBJ2-2, with TRBD1 as a possible D gene (6 bases). Germline V gene data show CDR1 as SGHRS and CDR2 as YFSETQ. V lost 5 bases, J lost 5 bases, and 19 bases lay in between. CDR3 length: 16 amino acids. The CDR3 DNA is TGCGCCAGCAGAAAGGGGGTTTATGGATGGACCGGGGAGCTGTTTTTT. Protein sequence: CASRKGVYGWTGELFF.

The chain links TRBV4-2 to TRBJ1-2; the match to TRBD1 covers 9 bases. CDR1 is LGHNA and CDR2 is YNFKEQ in the germline V gene. J lost 2 bases, V lost 1 base, and 5 bases had no gene match. There are 16 residues in the CDR3. CDR3 region: CASSQVGQGANYGYTF. CDR3 nucleotides: TGTGCCAGCAGCCAAGTGGGACAGGGAGCCAACTATGGCTACACCTTC.

A single count supports this clone. The rearrangement joins TRBV28 to TRBJ2-7; TRBD1 matches at 7 bases. Germline V gives CDR1 MDHEN, CDR2 SYDVKM. This CDR3 has 13 amino acids. The V gene end was trimmed by 3 bases and the J gene end by 2 bases; junction bases not matched to a gene: 1. CDR3 protein: CASSLDRTYEQYV. The CDR3 DNA is TGTGCCAGCAGTTTGGACAGGACCTACGAGCAGTACGTC.